The table lists the clone carrying this T cell receptor (beta chain) with a few counts. The sample's time point: recipient sample about 28 days before transplant, after cytoreduction. This sample was included in a study of T cell clonotyping in hematopoietic cell transplantation. The V segment lost 10 bases and the J segment 3 bases; nucleotides outside the gene matches: 9. CDR1 is LNHDA and CDR2 is SQIVND in the germline V gene (reference sequence). The CDR3 sequence is 15 residues long. The table came from immunoSEQ multiplex PCR; TCRdb's copy has only in-frame clones and leaves some out. This sample has nearly 7,000 clones, with just over 85% found just once.

The V call is TRBV19, the J call TRBJ2-7; 13 positions match TRBD2. The receptor's source is a young man with acute myeloid leukemia. Some clones in this sample may be carry-over from other donors' samples. The sample here was peripheral blood mononuclear cells, taken before stem cell transplant. The CDR3 loop reads CATGPRTSGGYEQYF. CDR3 sequence (DNA): TGTGCCACTGGACCGCGGACTAGCGGGGGCTACGAGCAGTACTTC.